Sequencing of this T cell receptor (beta chain) was carried out in a study of T cell changes during pregnancy in multiple sclerosis. CDR1 and CDR2 (germline): SGHVS, FQNEAQ. Trimming stripped 1 base from V and 4 bases from J, with 16 bases between. The CDR3 spans 16 residues. This clone came up once. Sequencing was performed with immunoSEQ multiplex PCR; in TCRdb, only in-frame clones are kept and a portion is missing. Of 55,000 to 85,000 clones listed, about 90% are singletons. This TCR was sampled from a female donor with multiple sclerosis, enrolled in a pregnancy study. The material was peripheral blood, obtained after pregnancy. The chain recombines TRBV7-8 with TRBJ1-2, with D possibly being TRBD1 (5 bases). CDR3 bases: TGTGCCAGCAGCTTAGAGTGGGCAGGGTGGAGCTATGGCTACACCTTC. Protein sequence: CASSLEWAGWSYGYTF.